Here is one TCR beta chain with its context. The data derive from a study of shared T cell receptors in the human thymus. Method: immunoSEQ multiplex PCR; TCRdb's copy keeps in-frame clones and lacks some. The sample lists hundreds of thousands of clones; 75% to 80% were seen once. Trimming took 0 bases from V and 1 from J; bases not matched to a gene: 16. Germline V gene lookup returns CDR1 SNHLY and CDR2 FYNNEI. The CDR3 loop spans 20 amino acids. The data were also submitted as part of a second study, on human thymus T cells.

This rearrangement joins TRBV2 to TRBJ2-5; 8 bases fit TRBD1. The TCR comes from a boy in the first two years of life with a congenital heart defect. Sample: thymocytes. The CDR3 reads CASSEAPLPRTGSPQETQYF. The CDR3 DNA sequence: TGTGCCAGCAGTGAAGCCCCTCTCCCTCGGACAGGGAGCCCCCAAGAGACCCAGTACTTC.